This entry describes one TCR beta chain. The sample holds a few counts of this clone. The specificity of this receptor is unknown. Within one base of it there is no much larger clone, and no base qualities were kept. The sample is drawn from a study of CD8+ T cells in alopecia areata (dated by TCRdb to the late 2010s). Notes on the research overall: Treated patients were enrolled in an open-label pilot trial of oral tofacitinib at 5 to 10 mg twice daily for moderate-to-severe alopecia areata. Patients stayed on tofacitinib for 6 to 18 months and then had 6 months of follow-up off drug so that delayed response and recurrence could be assessed. To study T cell clonal expansion in alopecia areata, the researchers applied high-throughput TCRbeta sequencing to both the C3H/HeJ mouse model and human patients. Human TCRbeta sequencing covered scalp tissue and sorted CD4+ and CD8+ peripheral blood T cells from patchy and totalis/universalis alopecia areata patients and healthy controls. Patients on tofacitinib were biopsied at baseline and after 4 and 24 weeks of treatment, and several of the patients also had a later scalp biopsy. Scalp clonality was compared across normal scalp (n=4), patchy alopecia areata scalp (n=8), and alopecia totalis/universalis scalp (n=8). The RNA source kit depended on sample type: the PAXgene miRNA kit for fixed scalp, the miRNeasy kit for PBMCs, and the RNeasy kit for mouse skin. immunoSEQ multiplex PCR using 35 Vbeta forward primers and 13 Jbeta reverse primers was used to amplify TCRbeta CDR3 regions.

The study at large found these results: Scalp TCR repertoire analysis is complicated because resident alphabeta T cells in normal human skin are also sequenced, whereas mouse skin is dominated by gammadelta T cells. Shared TCR sequences between patients were less evident than in mice, which may be partly attributable to HLA diversity in the patient population. Compared with normal scalp, lesional scalp, particularly in alopecia totalis/universalis, had higher clonality and more expanded CD8+ clones, which suggests antigenic drive.

Trimming takes 7 bases from V and 3 bases from J, and the germline ends sit 9 bases apart. CDR1 and CDR2 are read off the germline V gene (reference sequence) as MNHEY and SMNVEV. The CDR3 runs 13 amino acids, cysteine and phenylalanine included. The kept DNA is CDR3 alone, 39 bases in frame from the first base. Sample time point, as interpreted from the label and publication: baseline before oral tofacitinib. Peripheral blood and lesional scalp punch biopsies were obtained from patients with alopecia areata. PBMCs were isolated by density centrifugation and stained for CD3, CD4 and CD8, after which CD4+ and CD8+ T cells were sorted on a FACSAria. Library preparation used the immunoSEQ multiplex PCR assay. For TCR sequencing, RNA was extracted from every sample and reverse transcribed into cDNA to serve as template. First-strand cDNA was synthesized using SuperScript III with a 2:1 mix of oligo-dT and random hexamers. A synthetic immune receptor repertoire was used to measure amplification bias, and any remaining bias was corrected computationally. As for the original processing: Raw reads were preprocessed for error removal, and CDR3 was defined according to IMGT conventions as running from the conserved cysteine to phenylalanine. To get clonality, Shannon entropy was normalized by log2 of the number of productive unique TCRs and the result was subtracted from 1. CD4 or CD8 identity of scalp clones was inferred by cross-referencing scalp TCRbeta sequences with sorted blood CD4 and CD8 repertoires. The table comes from immuneACCESS by way of TCRdb, which keeps in-frame sequences with V and J called. Part of the clones is missing from these tables; in studies checked, under half for an unresolved V gene and the rest for unknown reasons. V, J and clone size are those of that table, while D and trimming were read from the DNA. The sample has about 150,000 clones on record, 40% to 60% of them singletons. The ten largest make up approximately 19% of the sample.

The clonotype was recovered from a human donor with alopecia areata. Specimen: CD8+ T cells sorted from blood, collected at week 0. The chain couples TRBV27 to TRBJ2-2; the D gene is perhaps TRBD1, from 6 matching bases. Read as DNA, the sequence is TGTGCCAGCAAACAGGGATACACCGGGGAGCTGTTTTTT. It translates to CASKQGYTGELFF.